The present entry profiles one T cell receptor (beta chain) with its context. The antigen is undetermined. The sample originates from a study of siplizumab effects on memory and regulatory T cells. The table came from immunoSEQ multiplex PCR; TCRdb's copy has only in-frame clones and leaves some out. The table has over 100,000 clones, roughly 95% seen once. Losses at the gene ends were 2 bases for V and 4 bases for J; bases not matched to a gene: 12. Germline V gene data show CDR1 as MRHNA and CDR2 as SNTAGT. This CDR3 comprises 18 residues. General study findings and limits: No naive or memory phenotype could be assigned to roughly 80-95% of proliferating clones. Confirmation that proliferating Tregs from siplizumab cultures had suppressive function was not obtained. Under siplizumab, alloreactive sequences traced to unstimulated CD4+ memory cells were significantly reduced. Controls showed an average of roughly 27% Treg-derived mappable alloreactive CD4+ clones, while siplizumab showed roughly 70%.

Sequencing input: non-Treg CD4+ T cells sorted from blood. The chain recombines TRBV6-4 with TRBJ1-5; TRBD1 matches at 9 bases. This receptor was identified in a human donor in good health. CDR3 nucleotide sequence: TGTGCCAGCAGTGACCCCGGGGGGGACAGGGAACGTAATCAGCCCCAGCATTTT. Translating gives CASSDPGGDRERNQPQHF.